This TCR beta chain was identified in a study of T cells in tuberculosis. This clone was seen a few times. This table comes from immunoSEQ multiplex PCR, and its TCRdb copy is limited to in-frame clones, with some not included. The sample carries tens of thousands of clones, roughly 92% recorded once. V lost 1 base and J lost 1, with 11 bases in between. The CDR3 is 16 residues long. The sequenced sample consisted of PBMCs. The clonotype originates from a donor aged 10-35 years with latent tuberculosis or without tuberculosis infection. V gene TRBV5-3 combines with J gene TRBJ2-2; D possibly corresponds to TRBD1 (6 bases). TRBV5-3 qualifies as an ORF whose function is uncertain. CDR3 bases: TGTGCCAGAAGCTTGCCAGGGGCGAGGAACACCGGGGAGCTGTTTTTT. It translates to CARSLPGARNTGELFF.